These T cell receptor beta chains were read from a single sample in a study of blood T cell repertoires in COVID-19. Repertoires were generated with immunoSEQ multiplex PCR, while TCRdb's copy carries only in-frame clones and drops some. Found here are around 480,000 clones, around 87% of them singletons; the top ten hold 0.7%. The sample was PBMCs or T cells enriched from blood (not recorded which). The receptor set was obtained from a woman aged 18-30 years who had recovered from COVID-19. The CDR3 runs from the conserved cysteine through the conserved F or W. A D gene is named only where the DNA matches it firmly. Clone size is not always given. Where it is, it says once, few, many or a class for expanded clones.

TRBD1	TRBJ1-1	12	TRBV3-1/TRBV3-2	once	CASSPGTAEAFF	TGTGCCAGCAGCCCGGGGACAGCTGAAGCTTTCTTT
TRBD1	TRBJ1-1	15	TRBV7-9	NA	CASSVVTGMNTEAFF	TGTGCCAGCAGCGTCGTGACAGGGATGAACACTGAAGCTTTCTTT
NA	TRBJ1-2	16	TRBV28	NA	CASSLSLGQISYGYTF	TGTGCCAGCAGTTTAAGCCTGGGGCAGATTAGCTATGGCTACACCTTC
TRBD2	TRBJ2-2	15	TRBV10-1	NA	CASSEAGGRTGELFF	TGCGCCAGCAGTGAGGCGGGGGGGCGCACCGGGGAGCTGTTTTTT
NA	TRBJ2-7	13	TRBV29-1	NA	CSVTPGHLNEQYF	TGCAGCGTTACTCCGGGACACCTCAACGAGCAGTACTTC
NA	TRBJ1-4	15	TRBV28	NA	CASSLRGGENEKLFF	TGTGCCAGCAGTTTAAGGGGGGGCGAGAATGAAAAACTGTTTTTT
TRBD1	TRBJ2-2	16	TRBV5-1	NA	CASSWEGQGSTGELFF	TGCGCCAGCAGCTGGGAGGGACAGGGGAGTACCGGGGAGCTGTTTTTT
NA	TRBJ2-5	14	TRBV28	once	CASSHPGTGGTQYF	TGTGCCAGCAGTCATCCCGGGACTGGCGGGACCCAGTACTTC
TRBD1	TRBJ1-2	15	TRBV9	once	CASSALDRGDYGYTF	TGTGCCAGCAGCGCGTTGGACAGGGGGGACTATGGCTACACCTTC
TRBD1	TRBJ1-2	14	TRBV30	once	CAWSDGTGTYGYTF	TGTGCCTGGAGTGATGGGACAGGGACCTATGGCTACACCTTC
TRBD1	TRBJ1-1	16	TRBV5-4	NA	CASSLQQGLEDTEAFF	TGTGCCAGCAGCTTGCAACAGGGGTTGGAGGACACTGAAGCTTTCTTT
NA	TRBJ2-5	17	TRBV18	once	CASSPSYMRESMKTQYF	TGTGCCAGCTCACCAAGTTATATGAGGGAGTCAATGAAGACCCAGTACTTC
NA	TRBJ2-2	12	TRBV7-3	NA	CASSHYTGELFF	TGTGCCAGCAGCCATTACACCGGGGAGCTGTTTTTT
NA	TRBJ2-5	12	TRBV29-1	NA	CSARLPQETQYF	TGCAGCGCCAGACTCCCCCAAGAGACCCAGTACTTC
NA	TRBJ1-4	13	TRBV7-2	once	CASSLDTGGKLFF	TGTGCCAGCAGCTTAGATACAGGCGGAAAACTGTTTTTT
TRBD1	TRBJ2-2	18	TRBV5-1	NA	CASSSLPVGTGETGELFF	TGCGCCAGCAGCTCCCTACCCGTCGGGACAGGGGAAACCGGGGAGCTGTTTTTT
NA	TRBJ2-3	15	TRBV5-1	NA	CASSPGTGITDTQYF	TGCGCCAGCAGCCCCGGGACTGGGATTACAGATACGCAGTATTTT
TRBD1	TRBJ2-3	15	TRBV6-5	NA	CASRQDRVGTDTQYF	TGTGCCAGCAGGCAAGACAGGGTTGGGACAGATACGCAGTATTTT
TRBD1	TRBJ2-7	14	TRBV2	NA	CASRKDRNNNEQYF	TGTGCCAGCAGGAAGGACAGGAATAATAACGAGCAGTACTTC
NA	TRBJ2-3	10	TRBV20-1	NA	CSVETDTQYF	TGCAGTGTAGAGACAGATACGCAGTATTTT
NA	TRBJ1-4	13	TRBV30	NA	CAWRQGLNEKLFF	TGTGCCTGGAGACAGGGCCTAAATGAAAAACTGTTTTTT
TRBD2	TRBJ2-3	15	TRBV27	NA	CASSPGLAVRRTQYF	TGTGCCAGCAGTCCCGGACTAGCGGTACGGCGTACGCAGTATTTT
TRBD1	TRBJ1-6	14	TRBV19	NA	CASSNRGMDSPLHF	TGTGCCAGTAGTAACAGGGGGATGGATTCACCCCTCCACTTT
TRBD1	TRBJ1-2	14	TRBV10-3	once	CAISRDRAGDGYTF	TGTGCCATCAGTCGGGACAGGGCAGGGGATGGCTACACCTTC
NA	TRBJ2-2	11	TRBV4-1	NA	CASSHVKELFF	TGCGCCAGCAGCCATGTTAAGGAGCTGTTTTTT
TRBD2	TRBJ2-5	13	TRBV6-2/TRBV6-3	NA	CASSELARETQYF	TGTGCCAGCAGCGAACTAGCGAGGGAGACCCAGTACTTC
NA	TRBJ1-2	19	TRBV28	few	CASSESIPGGGTDDYGYTF	TGTGCCAGCAGTGAATCTATCCCGGGGGGGGGAACGGATGACTATGGCTACACCTTC